The clone carrying this T cell receptor beta chain was seen many times. Its antigen is as yet unknown. Germline CDR1 SGHRS, CDR2 YFSETQ. V dropped 4 bases and J dropped 4; count of bases not matched to a gene: 3. This CDR3 has 13 amino acids. These data originate in a study of read filtering for tumor transcriptome and immune sequencing. On the study more broadly: Patients were 17 male and around 13 female, mean age 65.9 years, range roughly 47 to 85. Transcriptome libraries were built from DNase-treated RNA.

From about 0.4 ug of RNA, a library with molecular barcoded alpha/delta and beta/gamma adaptors was made. One entry per CDR3 protein results from TCRdb running MiXCR on the reads. The repertoire includes 40,000 or so distinct CDR3 sequences, 12% to 15% of them detected once, and around 20% sits in the top ten. Regarding the study as a whole: RNA-seq captured clonotypes less deeply and reliably than IR-seq.

Sampling of bone marrow took place during active disease in every patient. This receptor was taken from a donor at least 40 years old with multiple myeloma. The rearrangement joins TRBV5-1 to TRBJ2-5; 8 bases are shared with TRBD1. Sequenced sample: a population of CD138-negative cells sorted from bone marrow. For the CDR3, the DNA is TGCGCCAGCAGCGTGGACAGGGTAGAGACCCAGTACTTC. It yields the protein CASSVDRVETQYF.